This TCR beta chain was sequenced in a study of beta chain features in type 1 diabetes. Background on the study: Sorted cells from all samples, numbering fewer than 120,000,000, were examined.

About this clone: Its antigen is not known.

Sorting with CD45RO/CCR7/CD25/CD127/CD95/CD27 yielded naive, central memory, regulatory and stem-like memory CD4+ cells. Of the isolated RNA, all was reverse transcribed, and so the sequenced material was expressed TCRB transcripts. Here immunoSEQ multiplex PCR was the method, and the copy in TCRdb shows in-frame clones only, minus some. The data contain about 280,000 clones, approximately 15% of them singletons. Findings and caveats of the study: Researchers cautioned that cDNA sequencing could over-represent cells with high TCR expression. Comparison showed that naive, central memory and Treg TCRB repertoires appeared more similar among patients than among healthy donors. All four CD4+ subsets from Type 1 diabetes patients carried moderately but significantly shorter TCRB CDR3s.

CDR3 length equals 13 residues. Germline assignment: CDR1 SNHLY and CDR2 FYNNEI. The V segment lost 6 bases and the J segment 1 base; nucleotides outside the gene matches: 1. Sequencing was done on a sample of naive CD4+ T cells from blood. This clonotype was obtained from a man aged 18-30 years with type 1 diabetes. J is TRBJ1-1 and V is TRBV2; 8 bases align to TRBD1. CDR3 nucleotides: TGTGCCAGCAGGGACAGGGAGAACACTGAAGCTTTCTTT. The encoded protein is CASRDRENTEAFF. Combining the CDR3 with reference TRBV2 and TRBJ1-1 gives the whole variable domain EPEVTQTPSHQVTQMGQEVILRCVPISNHLYFYWYRQILGQKVEFLVSFYNNEISEKSEIFDDQFSVERPDGSNFTLKIRSTKLEDSAMYFCASRDRENTEAFFGQGTRLTVV.